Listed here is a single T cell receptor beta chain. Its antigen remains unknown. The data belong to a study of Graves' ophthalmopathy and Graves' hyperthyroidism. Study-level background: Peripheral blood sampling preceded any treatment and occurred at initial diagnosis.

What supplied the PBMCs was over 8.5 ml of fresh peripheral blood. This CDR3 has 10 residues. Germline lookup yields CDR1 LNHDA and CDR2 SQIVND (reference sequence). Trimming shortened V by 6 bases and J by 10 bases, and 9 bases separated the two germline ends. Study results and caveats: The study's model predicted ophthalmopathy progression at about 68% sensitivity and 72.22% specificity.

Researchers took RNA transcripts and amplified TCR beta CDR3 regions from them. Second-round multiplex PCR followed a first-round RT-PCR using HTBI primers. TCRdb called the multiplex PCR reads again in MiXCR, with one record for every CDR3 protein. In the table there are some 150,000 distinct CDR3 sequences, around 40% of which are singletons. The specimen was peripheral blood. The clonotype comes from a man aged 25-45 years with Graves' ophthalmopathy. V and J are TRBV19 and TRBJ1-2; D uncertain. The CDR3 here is CASSHGAYTF. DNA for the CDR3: TGTGCCAGTAGCCACGGTGCCTACACCTTC.